The entry below gives a single T cell receptor beta chain sequence along with its context. What it binds is not known. These data belong to a study of CXCR3-negative and CXCR3-positive naive CD8 T cells. In the study overall: Each library gave roughly 1.5 +/- 0.3 million of about 150 million TRB reads.

The length of the CDR3 is 16 residues. Looked up from germline, CDR1 is SQVTM and CDR2 is ANQGSEA. Study results and caveats: Compared with CXCR3-negative naive cells, CXCR3-positive naive cells showed more hydrophobic TRB CDR3s. The majority of assays used fresh PBMCs, and CXCR3 expression partially decreased after cryopreservation.

UMI-labeled TRB cDNA libraries were prepared by 5' RACE. One entry per CDR3 protein, without DNA, is what TCRdb gives after re-calling the 5' RACE reads. In all, the sample yields about 150,000 distinct CDR3 sequences. This chain joins TRBV29-1 and TRBJ2-1; TCRdb returns TRBD2, unconfirmable since there is no DNA. The sample comprised naive CXCR3+ CD8+ T cells from blood. Regarding subset: CD45RO-CCR7+CD27+CD95- naive CD8+ T cells expressing CXCR3 (TNR3+). The receptor was isolated from a human donor in good health. Some clones in this sample may be carry-over from other donors' samples. Here the CDR3 reads CSVAPGSSGKFNEQFF.